A selection of T cell receptor beta chains follows, all from one sample in a study of cytotoxic CD8 clonotypes in ibrutinib-treated CLL. Sequencing was performed with immunoSEQ multiplex PCR; in TCRdb, only in-frame clones are kept and a portion is missing. The table lists tens of thousands of clones, less than 95% of them singletons. The sequencing used PBMCs, collected after 12 months of ibrutinib treatment. These receptors all come from a human donor with chronic lymphocytic leukemia. The CDR3 runs from the conserved cysteine through the conserved F or W. Expanded clones get a size class; other rows say once, few or many, or leave the size out.

v_gene: TRBV9
abundance: few
j_gene: TRBJ2-3
CDR3aa: CASSEPLGSDTQYF

v_gene: TRBV7-8
abundance: .
j_gene: TRBJ2-7
CDR3aa: CASTLLAGDSYEQYF

v_gene: TRBV29-1
abundance: .
j_gene: TRBJ2-7
CDR3aa: CSVKVAGDTYEQYF

v_gene: TRBV6-5
abundance: .
j_gene: TRBJ1-2
CDR3aa: CASSYTGSGYTF

v_gene: TRBV29-1
abundance: .
j_gene: TRBJ2-7
CDR3aa: CSVASLTGARYEQYF

v_gene: TRBV15
abundance: .
j_gene: TRBJ2-3
CDR3aa: CATSRDSPGDTQYF

v_gene: TRBV10-3
abundance: .
j_gene: TRBJ2-7
CDR3aa: CAISDGVPWQYF

v_gene: TRBV5-1
abundance: few
j_gene: TRBJ1-3
CDR3aa: CASSAGVGNTIYF

v_gene: TRBV6-5
abundance: once
j_gene: TRBJ2-2
CDR3aa: CASSYAGQGGTGELFF

v_gene: TRBV27
abundance: .
j_gene: TRBJ1-4
CDR3aa: CASRRGGSTRSTNEKLFF

v_gene: TRBV7-2
abundance: .
j_gene: TRBJ2-3
CDR3aa: CASSFSSLGTQYF

v_gene: TRBV14
abundance: .
j_gene: TRBJ1-1
CDR3aa: CASSQGWDTEAFF

v_gene: TRBV4-2
abundance: .
j_gene: TRBJ2-1
CDR3aa: CASSQDTSGRVGGYNEQFF

v_gene: TRBV15
abundance: .
j_gene: TRBJ2-1
CDR3aa: CATSRTPTTSNEQFF

v_gene: TRBV5-8
abundance: .
j_gene: TRBJ2-1
CDR3aa: CASSFNGGFF

v_gene: TRBV7-2
abundance: .
j_gene: TRBJ2-5
CDR3aa: CASSDFQGLETQYF

v_gene: TRBV6-5
abundance: .
j_gene: TRBJ2-3
CDR3aa: CASSSISTDTQYF

v_gene: TRBV29-1
abundance: once
j_gene: TRBJ2-7
CDR3aa: CSVETSGKYEQYF

v_gene: TRBV19
abundance: once
j_gene: TRBJ1-1
CDR3aa: CASSIGGALDEAFF

v_gene: TRBV19
abundance: .
j_gene: TRBJ2-7
CDR3aa: CASSIGGTSGRVYEQYF

v_gene: TRBV29-1
abundance: .
j_gene: TRBJ1-4
CDR3aa: CSVDPRGGGEKLFF

v_gene: TRBV27
abundance: .
j_gene: TRBJ1-5
CDR3aa: CASAPESAVAAQHF

v_gene: TRBV7-9
abundance: .
j_gene: TRBJ2-5
CDR3aa: CASSPAEFGQETQYF

v_gene: TRBV15
abundance: .
j_gene: TRBJ1-2
CDR3aa: CATSRLKQRNYGYTF

v_gene: TRBV19
abundance: .
j_gene: TRBJ2-1
CDR3aa: CASSFREGRSYNEQFF

v_gene: TRBV5-1
abundance: .
j_gene: TRBJ1-5
CDR3aa: CASSLAPLQPQHF

v_gene: TRBV10-3
abundance: once
j_gene: TRBJ1-5
CDR3aa: CAIMGRTWGIPQHF

v_gene: TRBV6-5
abundance: .
j_gene: TRBJ1-2
CDR3aa: CASSYQGVGGYTF

v_gene: TRBV7-8
abundance: .
j_gene: TRBJ1-3
CDR3aa: CASSPVGQGSGNTIYF

v_gene: TRBV5-1
abundance: .
j_gene: TRBJ2-1
CDR3aa: CASSLRASGVNEQFF

v_gene: TRBV10-3
abundance: .
j_gene: TRBJ2-1
CDR3aa: CAISVQGSGNEQFF

v_gene: TRBV9
abundance: .
j_gene: TRBJ1-3
CDR3aa: CASSVAEGGTGNTIYF

v_gene: TRBV7-9
abundance: .
j_gene: TRBJ1-3
CDR3aa: CASSLGGAAGNTIYF

v_gene: TRBV28
abundance: .
j_gene: TRBJ2-6
CDR3aa: CASRPATTSGANVLTF

v_gene: TRBV21-1
abundance: few
j_gene: TRBJ2-7
CDR3aa: CASRLAGFYEQYF

v_gene: TRBV5-1
abundance: .
j_gene: TRBJ1-2
CDR3aa: CASSLAGGNYGYTF

v_gene: TRBV19
abundance: .
j_gene: TRBJ2-3
CDR3aa: CASSIPRGATDTQYF

v_gene: TRBV19
abundance: .
j_gene: TRBJ1-1
CDR3aa: CASSIVKGSEAFF

v_gene: TRBV27
abundance: .
j_gene: TRBJ1-2
CDR3aa: CASSFSGNYGYTF